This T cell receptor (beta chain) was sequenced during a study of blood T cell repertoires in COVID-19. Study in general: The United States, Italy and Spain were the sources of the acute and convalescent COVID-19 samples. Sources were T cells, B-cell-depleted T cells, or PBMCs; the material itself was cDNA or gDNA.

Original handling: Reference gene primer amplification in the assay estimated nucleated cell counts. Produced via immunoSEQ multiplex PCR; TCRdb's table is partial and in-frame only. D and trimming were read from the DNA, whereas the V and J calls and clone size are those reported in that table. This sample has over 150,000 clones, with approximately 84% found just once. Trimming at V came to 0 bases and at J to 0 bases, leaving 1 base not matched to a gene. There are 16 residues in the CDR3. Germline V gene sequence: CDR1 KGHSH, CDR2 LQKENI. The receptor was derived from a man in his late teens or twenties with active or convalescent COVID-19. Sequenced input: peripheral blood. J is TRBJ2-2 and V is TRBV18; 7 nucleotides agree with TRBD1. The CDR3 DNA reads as TGTGCCAGCTCACCACCGGGGACAGCGAACACCGGGGAGCTGTTTTTT. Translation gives CASSPPGTANTGELFF.